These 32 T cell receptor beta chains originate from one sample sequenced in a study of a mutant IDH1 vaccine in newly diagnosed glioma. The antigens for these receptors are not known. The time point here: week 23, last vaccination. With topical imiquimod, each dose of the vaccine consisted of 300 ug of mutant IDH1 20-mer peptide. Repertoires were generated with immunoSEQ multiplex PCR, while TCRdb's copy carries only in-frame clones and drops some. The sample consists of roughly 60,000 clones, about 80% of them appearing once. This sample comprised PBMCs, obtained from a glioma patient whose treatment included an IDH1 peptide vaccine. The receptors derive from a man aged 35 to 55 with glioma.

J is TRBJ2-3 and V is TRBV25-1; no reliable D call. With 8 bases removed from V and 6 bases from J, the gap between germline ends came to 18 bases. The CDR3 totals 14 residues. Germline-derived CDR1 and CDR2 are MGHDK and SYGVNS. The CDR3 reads CASARGTLADTQYF. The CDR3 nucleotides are TGTGCCAGCGCCCGAGGTACACTCGCCGATACGCAGTATTTT.

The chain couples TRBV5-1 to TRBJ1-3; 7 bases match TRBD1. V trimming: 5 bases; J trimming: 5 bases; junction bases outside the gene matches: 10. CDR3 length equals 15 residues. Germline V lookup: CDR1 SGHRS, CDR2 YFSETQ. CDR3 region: CASRIGTASRNTIYF. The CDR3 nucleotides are TGCGCCAGCAGGATAGGGACAGCCTCACGAAACACCATATATTTT.

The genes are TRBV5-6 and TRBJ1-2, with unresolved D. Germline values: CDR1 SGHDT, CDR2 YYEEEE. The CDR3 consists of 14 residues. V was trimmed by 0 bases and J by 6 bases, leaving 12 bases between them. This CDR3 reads CASSLGLGFDGYTF. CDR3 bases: TGTGCCAGCAGCTTGGGATTGGGGTTCGATGGCTACACCTTC.

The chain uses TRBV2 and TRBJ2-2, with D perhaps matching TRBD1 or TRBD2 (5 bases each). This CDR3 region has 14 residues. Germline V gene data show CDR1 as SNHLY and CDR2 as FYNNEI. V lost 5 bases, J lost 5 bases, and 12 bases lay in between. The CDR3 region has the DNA TGTGCCAGCAGTCCAGGGAGAAGAACCGGGGAGCTGTTTTTT. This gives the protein CASSPGRRTGELFF.

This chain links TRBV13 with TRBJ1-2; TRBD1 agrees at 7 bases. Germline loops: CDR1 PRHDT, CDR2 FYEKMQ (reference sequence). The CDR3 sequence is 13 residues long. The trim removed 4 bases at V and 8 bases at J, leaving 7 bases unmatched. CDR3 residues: CASSSRTGWGYTF. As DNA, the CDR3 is TGTGCCAGCAGCTCCAGGACAGGTTGGGGCTACACCTTC.

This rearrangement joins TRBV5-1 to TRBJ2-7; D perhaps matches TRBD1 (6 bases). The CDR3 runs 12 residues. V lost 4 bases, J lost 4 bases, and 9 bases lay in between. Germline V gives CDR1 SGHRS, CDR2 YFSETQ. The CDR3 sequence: CASSPQGYEQYF. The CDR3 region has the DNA TGCGCCAGCAGCCCACAGGGTTACGAGCAGTACTTC. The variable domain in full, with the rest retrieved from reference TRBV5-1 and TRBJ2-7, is KAGVTQTPRYLIKTRGQQVTLSCSPISGHRSVSWYQQTPGQGLQFLFEYFSETQRNKGNFPGRFSGRQFSNSRSEMNVSTLELGDSALYLCASSPQGYEQYFGPGTRLTVT.

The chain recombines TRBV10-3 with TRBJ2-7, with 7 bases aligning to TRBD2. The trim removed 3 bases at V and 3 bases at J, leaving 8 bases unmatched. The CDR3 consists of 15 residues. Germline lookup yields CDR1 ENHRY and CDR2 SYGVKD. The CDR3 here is CAISDPPSGLYEQYF. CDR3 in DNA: TGTGCCATCAGTGATCCGCCTAGCGGACTCTACGAGCAGTACTTC.

CDR3 in amino acids: CASRPGQGRETQYF. The CDR3 DNA is TGTGCCAGCAGACCGGGACAGGGTCGAGAGACCCAGTACTTC. The chain joins TRBV6-5 to TRBJ2-5; the match to TRBD1 covers 9 bases. This CDR3 has 14 residues. Germline V CDR1 and CDR2: MNHEY, SVGAGI. Losses at the gene ends were 6 bases for V and 4 bases for J; bases not matched to a gene: 6.

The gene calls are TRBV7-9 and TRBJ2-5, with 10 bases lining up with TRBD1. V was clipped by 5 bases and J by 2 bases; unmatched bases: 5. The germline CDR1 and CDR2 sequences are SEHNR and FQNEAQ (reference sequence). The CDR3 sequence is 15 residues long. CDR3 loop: CASSPGTGVQETQYF. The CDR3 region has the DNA TGTGCCAGCAGCCCCGGGACAGGGGTTCAAGAGACCCAGTACTTC.

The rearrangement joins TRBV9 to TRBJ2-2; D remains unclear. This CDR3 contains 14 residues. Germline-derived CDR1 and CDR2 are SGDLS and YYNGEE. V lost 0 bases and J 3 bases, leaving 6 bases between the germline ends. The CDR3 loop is CASSVDSYTGELFF. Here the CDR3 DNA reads TGTGCCAGCAGCGTAGACAGTTACACCGGGGAGCTGTTTTTT.

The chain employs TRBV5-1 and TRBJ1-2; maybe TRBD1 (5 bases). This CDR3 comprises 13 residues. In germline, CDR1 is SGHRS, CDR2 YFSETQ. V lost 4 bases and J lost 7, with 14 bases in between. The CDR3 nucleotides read TGCGCCAGCAGCGGTACGGGACCCTCTGGCTACACCTTC. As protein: CASSGTGPSGYTF.

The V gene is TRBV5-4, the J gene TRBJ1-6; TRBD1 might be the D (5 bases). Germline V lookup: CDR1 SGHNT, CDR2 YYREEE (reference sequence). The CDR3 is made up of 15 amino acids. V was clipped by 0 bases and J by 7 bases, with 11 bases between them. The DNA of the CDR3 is TGTGCCAGCAGCTTGGGGCAGGGTATGAATTCACCCCTCCACTTT. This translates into CASSLGQGMNSPLHF.

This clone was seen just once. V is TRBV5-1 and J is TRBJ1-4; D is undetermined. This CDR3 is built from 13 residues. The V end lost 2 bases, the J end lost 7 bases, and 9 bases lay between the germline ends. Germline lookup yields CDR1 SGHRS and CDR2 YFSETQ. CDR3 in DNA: TGCGCCAGCAGCTTCTCGATAGGTGAAAAACTGTTTTTT. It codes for CASSFSIGEKLFF. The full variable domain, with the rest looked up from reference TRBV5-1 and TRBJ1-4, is KAGVTQTPRYLIKTRGQQVTLSCSPISGHRSVSWYQQTPGQGLQFLFEYFSETQRNKGNFPGRFSGRQFSNSRSEMNVSTLELGDSALYLCASSFSIGEKLFFGSGTQLSVL.

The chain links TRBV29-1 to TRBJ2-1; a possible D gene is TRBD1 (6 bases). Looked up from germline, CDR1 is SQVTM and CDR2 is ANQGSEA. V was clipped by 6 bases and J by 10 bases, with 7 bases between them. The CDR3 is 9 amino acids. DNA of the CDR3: TGCAGCGTCGGGACAGAGCAGTTCTTC. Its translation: CSVGTEQFF.

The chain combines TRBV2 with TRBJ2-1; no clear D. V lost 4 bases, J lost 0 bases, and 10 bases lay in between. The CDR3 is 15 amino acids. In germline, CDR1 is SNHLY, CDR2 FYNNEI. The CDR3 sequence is CASSAVRSSYNEQFF. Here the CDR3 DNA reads TGTGCCAGCAGTGCGGTCAGGAGCTCCTACAATGAGCAGTTCTTC. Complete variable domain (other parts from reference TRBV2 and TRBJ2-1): EPEVTQTPSHQVTQMGQEVILRCVPISNHLYFYWYRQILGQKVEFLVSFYNNEISEKSEIFDDQFSVERPDGSNFTLKIRSTKLEDSAMYFCASSAVRSSYNEQFFGPGTRLTVL.

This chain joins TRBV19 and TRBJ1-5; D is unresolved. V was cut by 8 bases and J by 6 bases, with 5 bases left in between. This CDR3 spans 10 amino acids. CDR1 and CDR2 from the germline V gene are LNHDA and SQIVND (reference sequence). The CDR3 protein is CASLIQPQHF. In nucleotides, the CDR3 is TGTGCCAGTTTAATTCAGCCCCAGCATTTT. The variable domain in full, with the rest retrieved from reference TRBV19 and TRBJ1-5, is DGGITQSPKYLFRKEGQNVTLSCEQNLNHDAMYWYRQDPGQGLRLIYYSQIVNDFQKGDIAEGYSVSREKKESFPLTVTSAQKNPTAFYLCASLIQPQHFGDGTRLSIL.

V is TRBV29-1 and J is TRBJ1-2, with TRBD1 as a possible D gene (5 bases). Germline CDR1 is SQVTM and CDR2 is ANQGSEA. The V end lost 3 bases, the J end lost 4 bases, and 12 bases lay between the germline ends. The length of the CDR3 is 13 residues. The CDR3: CSVDAGVAYGYTF. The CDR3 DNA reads TGCAGCGTTGACGCGGGGGTGGCCTATGGCTACACCTTC.

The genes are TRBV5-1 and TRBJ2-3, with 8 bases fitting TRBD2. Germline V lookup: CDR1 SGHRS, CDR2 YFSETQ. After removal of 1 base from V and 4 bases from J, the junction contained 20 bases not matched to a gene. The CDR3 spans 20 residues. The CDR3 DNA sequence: TGCGCCAGCAGCTTGCTCGGGGGGGCGCTTACGGGGACACGGGCAGATACGCAGTATTTT. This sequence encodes CASSLLGGALTGTRADTQYF.

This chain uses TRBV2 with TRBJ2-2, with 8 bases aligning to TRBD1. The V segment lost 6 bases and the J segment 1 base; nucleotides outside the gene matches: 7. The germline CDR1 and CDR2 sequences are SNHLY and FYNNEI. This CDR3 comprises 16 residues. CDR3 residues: CASSLQGQGNTGELFF. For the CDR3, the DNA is TGTGCCAGCAGCCTTCAAGGACAGGGGAACACCGGGGAGCTGTTTTTT.

DNA for the CDR3: TGTGCCAGCAGCGAGGGGGACGGCTATGGCTACACCTTC. This encodes CASSEGDGYGYTF. The V call is TRBV9, the J call TRBJ1-2; D is possibly TRBD1 (6 bases). Trimming cost V 3 bases and J 4 bases, with 10 bases left between them. The CDR3 runs to 13 residues. Germline-derived CDR1 and CDR2 are SGDLS and YYNGEE. The whole variable domain, remainder taken from reference TRBV9 and TRBJ1-2, is DSGVTQTPKHLITATGQRVTLRCSPRSGDLSVYWYQQSLDQGLQFLIQYYNGEERAKGNILERFSAQQFPDLHSELNLSSLELGDSALYFCASSEGDGYGYTFGSGTRLTVV.

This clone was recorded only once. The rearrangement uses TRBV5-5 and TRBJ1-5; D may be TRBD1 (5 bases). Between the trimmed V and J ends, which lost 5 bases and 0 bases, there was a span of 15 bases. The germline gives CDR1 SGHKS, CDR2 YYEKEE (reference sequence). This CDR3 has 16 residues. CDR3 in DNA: TGTGCCAGCAGTTCCGGGACGGGAGATAGCAATCAGCCCCAGCATTTT. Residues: CASSSGTGDSNQPQHF.

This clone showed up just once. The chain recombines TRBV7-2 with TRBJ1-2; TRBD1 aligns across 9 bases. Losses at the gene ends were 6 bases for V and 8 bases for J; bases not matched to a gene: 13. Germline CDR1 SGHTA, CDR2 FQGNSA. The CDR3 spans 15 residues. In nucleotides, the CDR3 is TGTGCCAGCAGAATCCGGGACAGGGAATTCGGGGGCTACACCTTC. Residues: CASRIRDREFGGYTF.

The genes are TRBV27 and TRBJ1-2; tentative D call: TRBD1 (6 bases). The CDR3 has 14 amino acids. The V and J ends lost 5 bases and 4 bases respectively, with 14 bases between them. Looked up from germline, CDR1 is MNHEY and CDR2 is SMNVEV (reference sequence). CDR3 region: CASSATTGIYGYTF. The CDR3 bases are TGTGCCAGCAGTGCCACAACAGGGATCTATGGCTACACCTTC.

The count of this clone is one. For the CDR3, the DNA is TGTGCCTGGCAGCGCACAGGGGGGTTCCACGAGCAGTACTTC. Its protein product is CAWQRTGGFHEQYF. The chain uses TRBV30 and TRBJ2-7; 8 bases agree with TRBD1. Germline values: CDR1 GTSNPN, CDR2 SVGIG (reference sequence). CDR3 length: 14 residues. Trimming cost V 5 bases and J 5 bases; bases outside gene matches: 11.

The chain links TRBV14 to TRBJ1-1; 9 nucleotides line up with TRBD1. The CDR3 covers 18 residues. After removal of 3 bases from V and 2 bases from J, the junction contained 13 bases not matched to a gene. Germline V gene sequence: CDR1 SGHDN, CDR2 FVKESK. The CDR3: CASSQNPGTGWGNTEAFF. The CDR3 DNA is TGTGCCAGCAGCCAGAATCCCGGGACAGGGTGGGGAAACACTGAAGCTTTCTTT.

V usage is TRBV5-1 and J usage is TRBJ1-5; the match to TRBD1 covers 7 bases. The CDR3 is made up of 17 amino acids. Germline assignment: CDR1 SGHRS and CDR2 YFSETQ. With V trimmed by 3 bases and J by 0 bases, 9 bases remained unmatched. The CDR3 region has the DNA TGCGCCAGCAGCTCCGTGGACAGGAGGTATAGCAATCAGCCCCAGCATTTT. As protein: CASSSVDRRYSNQPQHF.

CDR3 sequence: CASSYEDRFYEQYF. The CDR3 DNA sequence: TGTGCCAGCAGTTACGAGGACCGTTTCTACGAGCAGTACTTC. V gene TRBV6-5 combines with J gene TRBJ2-7; the D is unclear. The CDR3 contains 14 residues. Trimming shortened V by 2 bases and J by 3 bases, and 11 bases separated the two germline ends. Germline V gene data show CDR1 as MNHEY and CDR2 as SVGAGI.

Here the CDR3 reads CASSIRENGYTF. In DNA form, the CDR3 reads TGTGCCAGCAGCATCAGGGAAAACGGCTACACCTTC. The V gene is TRBV2, the J gene TRBJ1-2, with D tentatively TRBD1 (5 bases). V was shortened by 6 bases and J by 8 bases, with 13 bases between the two germline ends. CDR1 is SNHLY and CDR2 is FYNNEI in the germline V gene. The CDR3 has 12 residues.

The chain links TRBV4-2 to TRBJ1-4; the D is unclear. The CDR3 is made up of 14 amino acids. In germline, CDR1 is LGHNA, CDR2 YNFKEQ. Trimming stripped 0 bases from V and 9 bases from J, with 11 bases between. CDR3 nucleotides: TGTGCCAGCAGCCAAGACCTGATTTCACAAAAACTGTTTTTT. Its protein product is CASSQDLISQKLFF.

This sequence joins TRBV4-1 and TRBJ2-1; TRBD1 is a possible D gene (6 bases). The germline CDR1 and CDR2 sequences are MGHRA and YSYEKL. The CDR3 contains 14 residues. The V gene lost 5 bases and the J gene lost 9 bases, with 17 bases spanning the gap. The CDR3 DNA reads TGCGCCAGCAGCGTCAATACAGGGACCGGTGAGCAGTTCTTC. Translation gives CASSVNTGTGEQFF.

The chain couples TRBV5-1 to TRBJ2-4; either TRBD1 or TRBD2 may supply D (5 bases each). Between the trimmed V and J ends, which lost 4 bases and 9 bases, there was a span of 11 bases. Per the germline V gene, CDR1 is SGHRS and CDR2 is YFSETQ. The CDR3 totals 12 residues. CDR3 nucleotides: TGCGCCAGCAGCCCCCAGGGAGCCATTCAGTACTTC. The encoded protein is CASSPQGAIQYF.

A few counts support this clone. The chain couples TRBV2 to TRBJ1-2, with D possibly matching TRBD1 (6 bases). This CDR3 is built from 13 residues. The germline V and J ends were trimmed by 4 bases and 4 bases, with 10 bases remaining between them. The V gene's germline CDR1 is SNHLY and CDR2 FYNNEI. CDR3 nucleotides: TGTGCCAGCAGTGGAACGGACAGCTATGGCTACACCTTC. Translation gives CASSGTDSYGYTF.